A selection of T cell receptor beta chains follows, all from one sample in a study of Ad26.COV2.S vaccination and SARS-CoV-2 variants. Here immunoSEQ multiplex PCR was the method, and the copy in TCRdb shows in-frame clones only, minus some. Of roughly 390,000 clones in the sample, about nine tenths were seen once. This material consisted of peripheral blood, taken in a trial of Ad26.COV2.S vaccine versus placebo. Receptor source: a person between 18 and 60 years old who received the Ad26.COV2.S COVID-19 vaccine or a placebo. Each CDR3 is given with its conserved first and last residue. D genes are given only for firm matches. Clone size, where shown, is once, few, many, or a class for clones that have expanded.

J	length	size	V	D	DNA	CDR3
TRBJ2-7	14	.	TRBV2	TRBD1	TGTGCCAGTGATAGACCGGGACAGACCTACGAGCAGTACTTC	CASDRPGQTYEQYF
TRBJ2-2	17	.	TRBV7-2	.	TGTGCCAGCAGCTTAGTTTCCCCTAGCGTGAACACCGGGGAGCTGTTTTTT	CASSLVSPSVNTGELFF
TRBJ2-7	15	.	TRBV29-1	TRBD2	TGCAGCGTGGGGACTAGCGGGGGGACCTTAGGGGAGCAGTACTTC	CSVGTSGGTLGEQYF
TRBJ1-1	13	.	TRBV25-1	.	TGTGCCAGCAGTGGCCAGGGGAGGACTGAAGCTTTCTTT	CASSGQGRTEAFF
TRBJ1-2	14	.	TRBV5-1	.	TGCGCCAGCAGCTTGGAGGGCCCTGGGGATGGCTACACCTTC	CASSLEGPGDGYTF
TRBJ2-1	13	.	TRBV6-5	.	TGTGCCAGCAGTTACTCAGAGTACAATGAGCAGTTCTTC	CASSYSEYNEQFF
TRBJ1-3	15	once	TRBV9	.	TGTGCCAGCAGCGCTCGTGGGGAACCCGGAAACACCATATATTTT	CASSARGEPGNTIYF
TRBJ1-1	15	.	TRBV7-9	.	TGTGCCAGCAGCTTACTCGAGTTCATGAACACTGAAGCTTTCTTT	CASSLLEFMNTEAFF
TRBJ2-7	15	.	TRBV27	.	TGTGCCAGCAGTCCTTGGGGGATAGGAACCTACGAGCAGTACTTC	CASSPWGIGTYEQYF
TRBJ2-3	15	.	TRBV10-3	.	TGTGCCACCGGGGAGGGGGGGGCCTACACAGATACGCAGTATTTT	CATGEGGAYTDTQYF
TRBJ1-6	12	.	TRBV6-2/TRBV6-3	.	TGTGCCAGCAGTTACGCCGGGGGGTCCCCTCACTTT	CASSYAGGSPHF
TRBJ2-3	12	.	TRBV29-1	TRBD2	TGCAGTCTAGCGGGGGGGCAAGATACGCAGTATTTT	CSLAGGQDTQYF
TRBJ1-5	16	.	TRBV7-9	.	TGTGCCAGCAGCTTAAGAATAGGGGAGGTTGAGCAGCCCCAGCATTTT	CASSLRIGEVEQPQHF
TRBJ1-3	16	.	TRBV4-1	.	TGCGCCAGCAGCCAAGCAGACAGGATCTCTGGAAACACCATATATTTT	CASSQADRISGNTIYF
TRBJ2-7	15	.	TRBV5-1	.	TGCGCCAGCAGCTTGGAGGCAGGACTTAACTACGAGCAGTACTTC	CASSLEAGLNYEQYF
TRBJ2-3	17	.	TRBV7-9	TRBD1	TGTGCCAGCAGCTCTTGGGCATTGACAGGGTCCACAGATACGCAGTATTTT	CASSSWALTGSTDTQYF
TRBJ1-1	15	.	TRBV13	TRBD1	TGTGCCAGCAGCACCAATGCCCGACAGGGTGGCGAAGCTTTCTTT	CASSTNARQGGEAFF
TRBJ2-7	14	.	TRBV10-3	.	TGTGCCATCAGTGGTTGGGGGCGCAGGTACGAGCAGTACTTC	CAISGWGRRYEQYF
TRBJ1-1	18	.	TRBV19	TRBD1	TGTGCCAGTAGTCCTTCGGGACAGGGAAGGGCAAGAAACACTGAAGCTTTCTTT	CASSPSGQGRARNTEAFF
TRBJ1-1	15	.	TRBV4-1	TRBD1	TGCGCCAGCAGCCAAGACCCAGGGGGGGTCACTGAAGCTTTCTTT	CASSQDPGGVTEAFF
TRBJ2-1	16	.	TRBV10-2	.	TGCGCCAGCAGTGACGAATTTACTGGCAGGGGCGATGAGCAGTTCTTC	CASSDEFTGRGDEQFF
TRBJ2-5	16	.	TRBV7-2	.	TGTGCCAGCAGCTTACAAACAGGGTTTTCATCGGAGACCCAGTACTTC	CASSLQTGFSSETQYF
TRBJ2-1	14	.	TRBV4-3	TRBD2	TGCGCCAGCAGCCCACTAGCGGGGCCCAATGAGCAGTTCTTC	CASSPLAGPNEQFF
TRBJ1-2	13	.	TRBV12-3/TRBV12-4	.	TGTGCCAGCACCGCAGAAGGGACATCTGGCTACACCTTC	CASTAEGTSGYTF
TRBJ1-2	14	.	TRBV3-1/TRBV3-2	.	TGTGCCAGCAGCCAAGATCCCGGGGACTATGGCTACACCTTC	CASSQDPGDYGYTF
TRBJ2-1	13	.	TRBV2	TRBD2	TGTGCCAGCACCCGGGGGGGGCTCAATGAGCAGTTCTTC	CASTRGGLNEQFF
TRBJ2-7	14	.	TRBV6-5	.	TGTGCCAGCAGTTTAGTACCTGGTTTCTACGAGCAGTACTTC	CASSLVPGFYEQYF
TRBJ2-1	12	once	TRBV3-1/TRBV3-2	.	TGTGCCAGCAGCCATAGTGGCGATGAGCAGTTCTTC	CASSHSGDEQFF
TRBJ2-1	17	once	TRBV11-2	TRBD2	TGTGCCAGCAGCCCCTGGGGACTAGCGGGGGTCTACAATGAGCAGTTCTTC	CASSPWGLAGVYNEQFF
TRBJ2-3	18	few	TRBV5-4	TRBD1	TGTGCCAGCAGCTTGGAACAGGGGGGTACCGCTAGCACAGATACGCAGTATTTT	CASSLEQGGTASTDTQYF
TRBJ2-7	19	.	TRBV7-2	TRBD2	TGTGCCAGCAGCTTAGCGCTGAGACTAGCGGGCCCAAGCTCCTACGAGCAGTACTTC	CASSLALRLAGPSSYEQYF
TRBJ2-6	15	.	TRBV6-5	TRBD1	TGTGCCAGCAGTACAGGGGGTGATGGGGCCAACGTCCTGACTTTC	CASSTGGDGANVLTF
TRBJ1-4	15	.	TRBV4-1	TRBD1	TGCGCCAGCAGCCAAGGGACAGGGGTCGTCAAAAAACTGTTTTTT	CASSQGTGVVKKLFF
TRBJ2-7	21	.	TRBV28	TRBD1	TGTGCCAGCAGTCCCTATCGATGGGGGACAGGGGGTTTCAGTAGCTCCTACGAGCAGTACTTC	CASSPYRWGTGGFSSSYEQYF
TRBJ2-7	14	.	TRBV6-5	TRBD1	TGTGCCAGCATGACAGGGGTTAGCTCCTACGAGCAGTACTTC	CASMTGVSSYEQYF
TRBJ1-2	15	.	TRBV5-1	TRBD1	TGCGCCAGCAGCTTGAACAGGGGATCTAACTATGGCTACACCTTC	CASSLNRGSNYGYTF
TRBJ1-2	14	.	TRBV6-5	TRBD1	TGTGCCAGCAGTTCCTCCCCGGGACAGGACGGCTACACCTTC	CASSSSPGQDGYTF
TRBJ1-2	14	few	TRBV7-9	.	TGTGCCAGCAGCTTACGGTCCGGGTTTGGTGGCTACACCTTC	CASSLRSGFGGYTF
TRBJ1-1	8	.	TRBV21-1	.	TGTGCCACCAGGGAAGCTTTCTTT	CATREAFF
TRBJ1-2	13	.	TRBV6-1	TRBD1	TGTGCCAGCAGTGAGGGACAGGGGGATGGCTACACCTTC	CASSEGQGDGYTF
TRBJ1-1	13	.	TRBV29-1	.	TGCAGCGTTCGGGGGTCCTCCTCGACTGAAGCTTTCTTT	CSVRGSSSTEAFF